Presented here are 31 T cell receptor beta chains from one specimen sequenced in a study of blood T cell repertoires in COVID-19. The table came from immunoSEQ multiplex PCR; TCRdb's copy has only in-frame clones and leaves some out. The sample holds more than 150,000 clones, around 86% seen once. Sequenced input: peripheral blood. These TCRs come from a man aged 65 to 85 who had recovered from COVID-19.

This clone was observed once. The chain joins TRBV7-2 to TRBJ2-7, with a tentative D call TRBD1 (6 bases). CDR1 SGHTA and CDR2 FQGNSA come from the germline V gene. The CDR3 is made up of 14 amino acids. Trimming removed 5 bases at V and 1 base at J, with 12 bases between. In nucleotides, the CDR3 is TGTGCCAGCAGCCCGGGACACTCATCCTACGAGCAGTACTTC. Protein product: CASSPGHSSYEQYF. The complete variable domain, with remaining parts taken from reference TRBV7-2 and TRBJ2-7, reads GAGVSQSPSNKVTEKGKDVELRCDPISGHTALYWYRQSLGQGLEFLIYFQGNSAPDKSGLPSDRFSAERTGGSVSTLTIQRTQQEDSAVYLCASSPGHSSYEQYFGPGTRLTVT.

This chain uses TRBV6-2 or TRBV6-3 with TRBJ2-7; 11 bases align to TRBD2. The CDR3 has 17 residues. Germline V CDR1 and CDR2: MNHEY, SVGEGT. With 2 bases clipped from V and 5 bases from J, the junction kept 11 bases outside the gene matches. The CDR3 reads CASSYLAGGSGLNEQYF. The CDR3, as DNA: TGTGCCAGCAGTTACCTAGCGGGAGGATCTGGCCTTAACGAGCAGTACTTC.

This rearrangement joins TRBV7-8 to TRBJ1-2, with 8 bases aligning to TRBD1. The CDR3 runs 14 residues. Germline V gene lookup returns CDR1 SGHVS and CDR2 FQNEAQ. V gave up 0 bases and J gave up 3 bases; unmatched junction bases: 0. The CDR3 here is CASSLADRDYGYTF. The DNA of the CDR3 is TGTGCCAGCAGCTTAGCGGACAGGGACTATGGCTACACCTTC.

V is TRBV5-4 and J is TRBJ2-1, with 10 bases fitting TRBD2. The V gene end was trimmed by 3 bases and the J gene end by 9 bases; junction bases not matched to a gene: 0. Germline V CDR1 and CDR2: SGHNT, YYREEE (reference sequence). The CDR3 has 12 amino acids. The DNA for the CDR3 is TGTGCCAGCAGCTGGACTAGCGGTGAGCAGTTCTTC. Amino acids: CASSWTSGEQFF.

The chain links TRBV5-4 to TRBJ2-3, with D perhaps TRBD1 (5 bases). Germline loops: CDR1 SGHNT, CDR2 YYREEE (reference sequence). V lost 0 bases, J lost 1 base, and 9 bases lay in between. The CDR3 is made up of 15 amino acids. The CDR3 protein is CASSLGGRGTDTQYF. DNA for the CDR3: TGTGCCAGCAGCTTGGGGGGCAGGGGCACAGATACGCAGTATTTT.

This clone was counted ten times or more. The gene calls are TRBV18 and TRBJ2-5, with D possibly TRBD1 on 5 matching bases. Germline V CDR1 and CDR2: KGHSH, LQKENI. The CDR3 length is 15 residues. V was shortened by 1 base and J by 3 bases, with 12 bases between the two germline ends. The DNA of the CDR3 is TGTGCCAGCTCACCACGGGCCAGGGTGGAAGAGACCCAGTACTTC. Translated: CASSPRARVEETQYF.

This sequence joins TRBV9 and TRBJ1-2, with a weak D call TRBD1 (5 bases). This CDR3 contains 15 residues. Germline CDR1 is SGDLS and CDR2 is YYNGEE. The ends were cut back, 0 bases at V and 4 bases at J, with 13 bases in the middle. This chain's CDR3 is CASSVVPPDSYGYTF. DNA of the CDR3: TGTGCCAGCAGCGTAGTCCCTCCCGACAGCTATGGCTACACCTTC.

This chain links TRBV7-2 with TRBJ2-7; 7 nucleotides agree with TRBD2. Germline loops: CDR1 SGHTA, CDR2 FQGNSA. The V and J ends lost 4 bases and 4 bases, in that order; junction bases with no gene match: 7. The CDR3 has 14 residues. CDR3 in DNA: TGTGCCAGCAGCTCCAGCGGGATCGAATACGAGCAGTACTTC. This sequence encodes CASSSSGIEYEQYF.

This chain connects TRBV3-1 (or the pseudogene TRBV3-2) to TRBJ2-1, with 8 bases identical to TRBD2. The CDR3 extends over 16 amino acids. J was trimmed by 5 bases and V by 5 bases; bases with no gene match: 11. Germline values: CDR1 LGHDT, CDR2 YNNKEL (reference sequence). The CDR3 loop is CASSFLFSGTHNEQFF. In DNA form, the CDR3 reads TGTGCCAGCAGCTTTCTCTTTAGCGGGACACACAATGAGCAGTTCTTC.

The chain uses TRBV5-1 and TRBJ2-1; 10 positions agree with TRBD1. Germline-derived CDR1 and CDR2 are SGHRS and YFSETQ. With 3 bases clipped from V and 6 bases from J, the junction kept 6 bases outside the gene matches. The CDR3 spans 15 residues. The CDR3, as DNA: TGCGCCAGCAGCTCTCCGGGACAGGGGCCCAATGAGCAGTTCTTC. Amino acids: CASSSPGQGPNEQFF. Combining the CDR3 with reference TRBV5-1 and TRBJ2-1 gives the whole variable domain KAGVTQTPRYLIKTRGQQVTLSCSPISGHRSVSWYQQTPGQGLQFLFEYFSETQRNKGNFPGRFSGRQFSNSRSEMNVSTLELGDSALYLCASSSPGQGPNEQFFGPGTRLTVL.

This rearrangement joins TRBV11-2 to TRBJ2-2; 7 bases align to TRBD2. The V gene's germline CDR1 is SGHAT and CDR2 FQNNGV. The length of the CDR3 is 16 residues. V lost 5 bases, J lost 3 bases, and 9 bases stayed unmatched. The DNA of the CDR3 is TGTGCCAGCAGCGGGGGAGGGAGCCGATACACCGGGGAGCTGTTTTTT. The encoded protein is CASSGGGSRYTGELFF. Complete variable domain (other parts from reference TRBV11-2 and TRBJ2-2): EAGVAQSPRYKIIEKRQSVAFWCNPISGHATLYWYQQILGQGPKLLIQFQNNGVVDDSQLPKDRFSAERLKGVDSTLKIQPAKLEDSAVYLCASSGGGSRYTGELFFGEGSRLTVL.

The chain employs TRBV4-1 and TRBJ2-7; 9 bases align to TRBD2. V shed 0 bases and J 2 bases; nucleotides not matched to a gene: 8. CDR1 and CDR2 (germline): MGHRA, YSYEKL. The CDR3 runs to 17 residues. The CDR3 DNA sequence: TGCGCCAGCAGCCAAGAGGGCGGAACTAGCGGGCCCTACGAGCAGTACTTC. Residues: CASSQEGGTSGPYEQYF.

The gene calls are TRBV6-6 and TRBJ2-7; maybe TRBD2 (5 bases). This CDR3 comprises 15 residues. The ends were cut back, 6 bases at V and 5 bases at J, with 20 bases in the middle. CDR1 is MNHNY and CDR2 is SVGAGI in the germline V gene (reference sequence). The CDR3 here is CASSIPDLGRDEQYF. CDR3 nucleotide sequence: TGTGCCAGCAGCATCCCTGATCTAGGGAGAGACGAGCAGTACTTC.

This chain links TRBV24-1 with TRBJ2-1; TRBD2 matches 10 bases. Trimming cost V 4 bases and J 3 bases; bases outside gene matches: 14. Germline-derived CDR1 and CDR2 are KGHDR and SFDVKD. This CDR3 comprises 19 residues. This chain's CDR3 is CATSDTLAGATPDYNEQFF. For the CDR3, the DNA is TGTGCCACCAGTGACACGCTAGCGGGAGCGACACCGGACTACAATGAGCAGTTCTTC.

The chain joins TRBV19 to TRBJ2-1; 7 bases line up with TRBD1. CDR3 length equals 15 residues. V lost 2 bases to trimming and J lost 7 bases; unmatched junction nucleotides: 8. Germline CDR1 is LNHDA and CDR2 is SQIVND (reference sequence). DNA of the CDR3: TGTGCCAGTAGTATAATTCAGGGGGTGGGGAATGAGCAGTTCTTC. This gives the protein CASSIIQGVGNEQFF.

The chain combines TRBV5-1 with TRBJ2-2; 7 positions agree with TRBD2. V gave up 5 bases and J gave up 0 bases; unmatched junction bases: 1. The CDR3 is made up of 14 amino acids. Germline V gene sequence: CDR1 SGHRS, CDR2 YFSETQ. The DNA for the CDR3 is TGCGCCAGCAGTCTAGCGGCGAACACCGGGGAGCTGTTTTTT. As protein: CASSLAANTGELFF.

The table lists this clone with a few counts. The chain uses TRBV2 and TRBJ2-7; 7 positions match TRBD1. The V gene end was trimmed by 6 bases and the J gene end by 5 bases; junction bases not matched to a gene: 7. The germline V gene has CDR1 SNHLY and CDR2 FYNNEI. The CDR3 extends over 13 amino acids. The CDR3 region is CASRGTTGHEQYF. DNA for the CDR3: TGTGCCAGCAGGGGGACGACAGGGCACGAGCAGTACTTC.

Here the CDR3 reads CASSEQGQETQYF. The CDR3 DNA sequence: TGTGCCAGCAGCGAACAGGGACAGGAGACCCAGTACTTC. The gene calls are TRBV2 and TRBJ2-5, with TRBD1 identical over 7 bases. CDR1 is SNHLY and CDR2 is FYNNEI in the germline V gene. V shed 6 bases and J 5 bases; nucleotides not matched to a gene: 6. The CDR3 is made up of 13 amino acids.

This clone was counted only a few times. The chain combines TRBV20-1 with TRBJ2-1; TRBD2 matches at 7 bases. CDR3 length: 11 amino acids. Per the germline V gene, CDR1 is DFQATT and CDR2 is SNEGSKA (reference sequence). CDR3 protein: CSVKSGDEQFF. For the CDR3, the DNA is TGCAGCGTCAAGAGCGGGGATGAGCAGTTCTTC.

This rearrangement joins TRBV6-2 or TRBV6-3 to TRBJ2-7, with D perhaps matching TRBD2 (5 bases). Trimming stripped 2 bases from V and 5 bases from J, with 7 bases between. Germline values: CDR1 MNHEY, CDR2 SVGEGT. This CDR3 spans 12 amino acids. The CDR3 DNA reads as TGTGCCAGCAGTTACACGGGAAACGAGCAGTACTTC. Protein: CASSYTGNEQYF.

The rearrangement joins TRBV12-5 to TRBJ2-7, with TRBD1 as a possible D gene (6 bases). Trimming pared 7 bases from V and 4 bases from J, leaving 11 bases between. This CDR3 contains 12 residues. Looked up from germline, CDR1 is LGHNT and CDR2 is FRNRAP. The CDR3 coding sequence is TGTGCTAGTGCCCGGACAGAGTACGAGCAGTACTTC. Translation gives CASARTEYEQYF.

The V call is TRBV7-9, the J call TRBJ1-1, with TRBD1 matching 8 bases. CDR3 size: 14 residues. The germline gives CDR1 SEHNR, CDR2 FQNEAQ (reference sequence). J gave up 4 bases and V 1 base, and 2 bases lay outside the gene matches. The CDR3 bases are TGTGCCAGCAGCTTAGGGACAGGGAGCACTGAAGCTTTCTTT. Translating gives CASSLGTGSTEAFF.

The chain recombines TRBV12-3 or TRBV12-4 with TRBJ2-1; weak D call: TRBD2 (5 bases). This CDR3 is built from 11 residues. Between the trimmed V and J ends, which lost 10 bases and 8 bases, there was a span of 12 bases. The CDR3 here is CATAGMHEQFF. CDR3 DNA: TGTGCCACTGCGGGTATGCATGAGCAGTTCTTC.

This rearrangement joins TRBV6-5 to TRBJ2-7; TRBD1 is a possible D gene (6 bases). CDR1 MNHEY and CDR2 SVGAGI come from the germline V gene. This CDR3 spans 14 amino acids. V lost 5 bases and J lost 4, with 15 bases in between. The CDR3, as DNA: TGTGCCAGCAGTCGAGCAGGGGTAGGGTACGAGCAGTACTTC. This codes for CASSRAGVGYEQYF.

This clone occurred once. The CDR3 reads CASSDTGGNGYTF. As DNA, the CDR3 is TGTGCCAGCAGCGACACAGGGGGTAATGGCTACACCTTC. The chain couples TRBV5-6 to TRBJ1-2; the match to TRBD1 covers 8 bases. This CDR3 spans 13 amino acids. Germline V lookup: CDR1 SGHDT, CDR2 YYEEEE. V shed 4 bases and J 6 bases; nucleotides not matched to a gene: 5.

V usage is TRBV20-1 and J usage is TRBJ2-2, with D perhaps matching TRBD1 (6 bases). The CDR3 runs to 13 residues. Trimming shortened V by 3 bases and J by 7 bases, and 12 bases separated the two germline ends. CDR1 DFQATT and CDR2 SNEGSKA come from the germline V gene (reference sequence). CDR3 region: CSASSLTGGELFF. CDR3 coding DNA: TGCAGTGCTAGTTCTTTGACAGGCGGGGAGCTGTTTTTT.

CDR3 sequence reads: CATSRGQGGTGELFF. The CDR3, as DNA: TGTGCCACCAGCCGCGGACAGGGGGGGACCGGGGAGCTGTTTTTT. The genes are TRBV6-6 and TRBJ2-2, with 10 bases lining up with TRBD1. The CDR3 consists of 15 residues. The J segment lost 5 bases and the V segment lost 10 bases, leaving 10 bases of the junction unmatched. In germline, CDR1 is MNHNY, CDR2 SVGAGI (reference sequence).

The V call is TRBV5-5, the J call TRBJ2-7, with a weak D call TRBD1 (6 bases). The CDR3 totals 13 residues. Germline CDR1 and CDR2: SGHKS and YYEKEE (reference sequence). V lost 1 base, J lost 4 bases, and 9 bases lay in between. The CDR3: CASSLNRDYEQYF. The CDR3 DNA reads TGTGCCAGCAGCTTGAACAGGGATTACGAGCAGTACTTC.

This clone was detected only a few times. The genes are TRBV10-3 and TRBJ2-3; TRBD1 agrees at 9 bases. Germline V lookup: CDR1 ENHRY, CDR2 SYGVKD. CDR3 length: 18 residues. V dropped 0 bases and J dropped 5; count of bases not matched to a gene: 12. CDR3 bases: TGTGCCATCAGTGAGTCGATGGGCAGAGGGACAGGGAAAGATACGCAGTATTTT. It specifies CAISESMGRGTGKDTQYF.

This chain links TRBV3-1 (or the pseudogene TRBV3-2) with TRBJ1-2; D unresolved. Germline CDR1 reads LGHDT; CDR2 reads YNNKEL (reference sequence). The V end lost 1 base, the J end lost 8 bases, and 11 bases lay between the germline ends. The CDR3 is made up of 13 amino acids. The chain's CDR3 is CASSQGTEKGYTF. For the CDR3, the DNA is TGTGCCAGCAGCCAAGGAACAGAGAAGGGCTACACCTTC.

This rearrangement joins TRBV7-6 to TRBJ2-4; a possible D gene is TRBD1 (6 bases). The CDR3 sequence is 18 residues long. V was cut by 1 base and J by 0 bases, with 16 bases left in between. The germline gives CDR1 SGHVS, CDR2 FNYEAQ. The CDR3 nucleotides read TGTGCCAGCAGCTTAGGGGGGCGAGGGGTTCTAGCCAAAAACATTCAGTACTTC. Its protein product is CASSLGGRGVLAKNIQYF.